Each of the 7 T cell receptor beta chains below was sequenced from the same sample in a study of T-cell memory formation after mild COVID-19. TCRdb re-called the 5' RACE reads through MiXCR, storing one row per CDR3 protein. The sample has nearly 110,000 distinct CDR3 sequences, about a sixth seen once; the top ten hold 28%. The sequencing input was PBMCs or a T cell subset sorted from them (not recorded which). These receptors all come from an adult woman who had mild COVID-19 (a few samples of this study predate the infection). Cell type and time point are not known.

This clonotype appeared a few times. This chain connects TRBV7-9 to TRBJ2-1, with TRBD2 matching 10 bases. CDR1 is SEHNR and CDR2 is FQNEAQ in the germline V gene (reference sequence). The CDR3 is 15 residues long. J lost 10 bases, V lost 5 bases, and 11 bases had no gene match. The CDR3 nucleotides read TGTGCCAGCAGCCCTCCTCGGCTAGCGGGGGAGGAGCAGTTCTTC. Its translation is CASSPPRLAGEEQFF.

This clonotype has only a few counts. The V gene is TRBV7-9, the J gene TRBJ2-1; 11 bases are a match to TRBD2. V dropped 4 bases and J dropped 8; count of bases not matched to a gene: 4. CDR1 is SEHNR, CDR2 FQNEAQ, per germline (reference sequence). This CDR3 is 14 amino acids long. Written as DNA, the CDR3 is TGTGCCAGCAGCTGGAGGACTAGCGGGTATGAGCAGTTCTTC. Translation: CASSWRTSGYEQFF.

This clonotype was seen many times. V gene TRBV27 combines with J gene TRBJ2-7; D remains unclear. This CDR3 region has 16 residues. The V and J ends lost 4 bases and 0 bases respectively, with 16 bases between them. Germline V gene sequence: CDR1 MNHEY, CDR2 SMNVEV (reference sequence). The CDR3 DNA reads as TGTGCCAGCAGTTCGGTCCTATTGCTAGGCTCCTACGAGCAGTACTTC. Translating gives CASSSVLLLGSYEQYF.

This clonotype was seen a few times. CDR3: CATSDYRAYLGNEQFF. In DNA form, the CDR3 reads TGTGCCACCAGTGATTACCGGGCGTACCTGGGAAATGAGCAGTTCTTC. The chain has TRBV24-1 and TRBJ2-1; D call uncertain. The CDR3 loop spans 16 amino acids. V was clipped by 2 bases and J by 7 bases, with 17 bases between them. Germline V gene sequence: CDR1 KGHDR, CDR2 SFDVKD.

V and J are TRBV15 and TRBJ2-7, with D tentatively TRBD1 (6 bases). The CDR3 is 12 amino acids. Trimming removed 9 bases at V and 0 bases at J, with 9 bases between. Looked up from germline, CDR1 is LNHNV and CDR2 is YYDKDF (reference sequence). The CDR3 DNA sequence: TGTGCCACTCAGGGGAGCTCCTACGAGCAGTACTTC. Translating gives CATQGSSYEQYF.

This clonotype has just one count. The chain links TRBV7-9 to TRBJ1-5, with D possibly TRBD1 on 5 matching bases. In germline, CDR1 is SEHNR, CDR2 FQNEAQ (reference sequence). This CDR3 has 15 residues. V was clipped by 4 bases and J by 1 base, with 11 bases between them. CDR3 residues: CASSSNQGSNQPQHF. In nucleotides, the CDR3 is TGTGCCAGCAGCTCCAACCAGGGAAGCAATCAGCCCCAGCATTTT.

This clonotype was seen a handful of times. This chain connects TRBV9 to TRBJ2-1; D remains ambiguous. The CDR3 has 15 amino acids. CDR1 is SGDLS, CDR2 YYNGEE, per germline. The V end was cut by 0 bases, the J end by 2 bases, with 9 bases between. CDR3 amino acids: CASSVAGYAYNEQFF. DNA for the CDR3: TGTGCCAGCAGCGTAGCCGGATATGCCTACAATGAGCAGTTCTTC.